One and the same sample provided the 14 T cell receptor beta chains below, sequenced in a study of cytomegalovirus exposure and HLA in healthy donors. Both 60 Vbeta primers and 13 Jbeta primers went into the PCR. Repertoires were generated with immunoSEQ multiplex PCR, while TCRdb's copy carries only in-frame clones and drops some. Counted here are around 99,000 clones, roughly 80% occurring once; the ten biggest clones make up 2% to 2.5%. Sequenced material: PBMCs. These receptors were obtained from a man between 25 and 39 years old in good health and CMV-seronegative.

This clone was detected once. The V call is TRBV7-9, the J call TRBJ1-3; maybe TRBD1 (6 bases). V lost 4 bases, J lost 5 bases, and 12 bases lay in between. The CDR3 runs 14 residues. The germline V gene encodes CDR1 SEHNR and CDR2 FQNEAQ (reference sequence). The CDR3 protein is CASSSSGTRNTIYF. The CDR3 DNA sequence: TGTGCCAGCAGCTCTTCCGGGACACGAAACACCATATATTTT.

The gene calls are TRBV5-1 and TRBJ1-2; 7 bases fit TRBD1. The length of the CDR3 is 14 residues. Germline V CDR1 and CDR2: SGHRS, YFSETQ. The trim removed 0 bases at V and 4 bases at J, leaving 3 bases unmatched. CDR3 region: CASSLGTGSYGYTF. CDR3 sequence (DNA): TGCGCCAGCAGCTTGGGGACAGGAAGCTATGGCTACACCTTC.

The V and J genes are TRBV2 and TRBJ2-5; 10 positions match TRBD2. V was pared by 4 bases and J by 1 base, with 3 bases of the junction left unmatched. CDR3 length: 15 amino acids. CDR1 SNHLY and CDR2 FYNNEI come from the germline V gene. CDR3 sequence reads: CASSVASGSQETQYF. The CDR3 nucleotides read TGTGCCAGCAGTGTGGCTAGCGGGAGCCAAGAGACCCAGTACTTC.

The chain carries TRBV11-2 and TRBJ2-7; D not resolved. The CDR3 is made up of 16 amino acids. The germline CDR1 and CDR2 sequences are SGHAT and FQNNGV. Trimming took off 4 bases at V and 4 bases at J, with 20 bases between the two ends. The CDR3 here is CASSSLMYLVGYEQYF. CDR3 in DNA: TGTGCCAGCAGCTCCCTTATGTATCTTGTCGGGTACGAGCAGTACTTC.

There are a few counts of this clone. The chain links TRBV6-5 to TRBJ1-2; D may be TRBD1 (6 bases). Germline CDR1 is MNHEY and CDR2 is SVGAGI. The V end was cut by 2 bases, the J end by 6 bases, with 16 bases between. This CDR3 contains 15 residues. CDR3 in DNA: TGTGCCAGCAGTTACGATTTTTGGGGGCACAATGGCTACACCTTC. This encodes CASSYDFWGHNGYTF.

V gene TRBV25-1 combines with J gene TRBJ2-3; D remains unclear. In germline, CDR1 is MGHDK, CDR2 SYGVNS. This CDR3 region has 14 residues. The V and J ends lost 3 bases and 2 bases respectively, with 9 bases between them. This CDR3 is CASSDVGSTDTQYF. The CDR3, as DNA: TGTGCCAGCAGTGATGTGGGCTCCACAGATACGCAGTATTTT.

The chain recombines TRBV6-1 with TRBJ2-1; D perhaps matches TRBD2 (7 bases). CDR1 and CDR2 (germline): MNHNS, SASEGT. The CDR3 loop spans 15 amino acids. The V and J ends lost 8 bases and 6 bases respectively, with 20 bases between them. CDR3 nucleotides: TGTGCCAGCGGGGTACTAGCCGGGGGGCGCAATGAGCAGTTCTTC. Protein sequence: CASGVLAGGRNEQFF.

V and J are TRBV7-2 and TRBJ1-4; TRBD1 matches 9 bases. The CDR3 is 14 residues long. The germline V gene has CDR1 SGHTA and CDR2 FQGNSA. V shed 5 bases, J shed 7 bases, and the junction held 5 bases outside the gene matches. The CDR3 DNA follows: TGTGCCAGCAGCCCTGGACAGGGGCGTGAAAAACTGTTTTTT. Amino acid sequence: CASSPGQGREKLFF.

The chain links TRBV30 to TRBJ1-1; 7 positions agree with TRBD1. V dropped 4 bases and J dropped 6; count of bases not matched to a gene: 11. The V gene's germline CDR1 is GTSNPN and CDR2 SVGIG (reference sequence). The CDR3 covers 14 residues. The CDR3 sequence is CAWNVDRVRAEAFF. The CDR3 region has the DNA TGTGCCTGGAACGTAGACAGGGTAAGGGCTGAAGCTTTCTTT.

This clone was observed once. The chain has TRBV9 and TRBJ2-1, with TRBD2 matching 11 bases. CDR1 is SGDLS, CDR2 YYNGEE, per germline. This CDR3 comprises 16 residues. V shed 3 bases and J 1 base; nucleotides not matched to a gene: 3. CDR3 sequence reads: CASSGIAGGSYNEQFF. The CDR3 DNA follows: TGTGCCAGCAGCGGCATAGCGGGGGGGTCCTACAATGAGCAGTTCTTC.

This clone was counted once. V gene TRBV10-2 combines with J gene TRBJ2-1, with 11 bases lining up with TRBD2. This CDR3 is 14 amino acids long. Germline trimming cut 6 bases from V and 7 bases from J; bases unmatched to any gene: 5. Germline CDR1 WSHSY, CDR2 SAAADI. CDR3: CASRGLAEVNEQFF. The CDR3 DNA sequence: TGCGCCAGCAGGGGACTAGCGGAGGTTAATGAGCAGTTCTTC.

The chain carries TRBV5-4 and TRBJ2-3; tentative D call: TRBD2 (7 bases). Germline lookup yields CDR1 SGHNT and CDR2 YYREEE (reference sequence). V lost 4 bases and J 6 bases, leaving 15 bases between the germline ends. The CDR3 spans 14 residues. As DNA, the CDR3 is TGTGCCAGCAGCCACGGCGGGGGCCTGGATACGCAGTATTTT. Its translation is CASSHGGGLDTQYF.

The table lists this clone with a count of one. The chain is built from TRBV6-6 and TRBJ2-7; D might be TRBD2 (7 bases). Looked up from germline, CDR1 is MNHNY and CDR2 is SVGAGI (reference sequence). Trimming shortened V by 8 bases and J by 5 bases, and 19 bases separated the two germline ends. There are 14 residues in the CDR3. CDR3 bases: TGTGCCAGCCGTGGGGGGTCGGGGGGCAACGAGCAGTACTTC. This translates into CASRGGSGGNEQYF.

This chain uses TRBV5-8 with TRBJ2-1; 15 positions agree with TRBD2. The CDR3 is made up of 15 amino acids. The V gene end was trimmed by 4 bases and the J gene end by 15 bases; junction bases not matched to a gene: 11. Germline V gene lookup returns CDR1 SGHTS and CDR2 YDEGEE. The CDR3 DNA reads TGTGCCAGCAGCCCGGGACTAGCGGGGGGCCCGTGGCCGTTCTTC. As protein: CASSPGLAGGPWPFF.